What follows describes a single T cell receptor beta chain. Profiled with immunoSEQ multiplex PCR; TCRdb holds only in-frame clones, not every one. Here the sample spans fewer than 40,000 clones, around 80% being singletons. The sort gate was single viable CD3+CD4+CD8-CD45RO+ cells for memory CD4+ T cells. This sample stems from a study of memory CD4+ T cells and cytomegalovirus serostatus. The specimen was memory CD4+ T cells from blood. The clonotype comes from an adult in good health and CMV-seropositive.

DNA for the CDR3: TGTGCCAGCAGTCCTAGAACTAGTTGGCATGAGCAGTTCTTC. It yields the protein CASSPRTSWHEQFF. J is TRBJ2-1 and V is TRBV6-5; D perhaps matches TRBD2 (5 bases). The CDR3 extends over 14 amino acids. Germline-derived CDR1 and CDR2 are MNHEY and SVGAGI. The germline V and J ends were trimmed by 5 bases and 8 bases, with 16 bases remaining between them.